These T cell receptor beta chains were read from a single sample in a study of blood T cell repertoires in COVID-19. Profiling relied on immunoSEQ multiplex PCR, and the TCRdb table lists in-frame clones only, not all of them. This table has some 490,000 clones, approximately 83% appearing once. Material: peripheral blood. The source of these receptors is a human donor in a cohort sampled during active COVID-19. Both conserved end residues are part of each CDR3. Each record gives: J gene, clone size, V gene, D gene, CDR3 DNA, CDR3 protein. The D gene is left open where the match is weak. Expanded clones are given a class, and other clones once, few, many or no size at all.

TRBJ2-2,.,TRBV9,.,TGTGCCAGCAGCGTATCGAGTAGCGGCAACACCGGGGAGCTGTTTTTT,CASSVSSSGNTGELFF
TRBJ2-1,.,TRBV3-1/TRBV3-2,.,TGTGCCAGCAGCCCCAGCGAGGGCGGATCCTACAATGAGCAGTTCTTC,CASSPSEGGSYNEQFF
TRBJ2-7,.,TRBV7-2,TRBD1,TGTGCCAGCATCAGACAGGGGCCCTACGAGCAGTACTTC,CASIRQGPYEQYF
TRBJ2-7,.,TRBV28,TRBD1,TGTGCCAGCAGTGTTACAGGGGGCGCAGAGCAGTACTTC,CASSVTGGAEQYF
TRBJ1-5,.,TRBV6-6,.,TGTGCCAGCAGTCACGCCTATAGGACAACCCAAAATTTTGGCAATCAGCCCCAGCATTTT,CASSHAYRTTQNFGNQPQHF
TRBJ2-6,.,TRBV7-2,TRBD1,TGTGCCAGCAGCTTCCAGGGGGCAGGGGCCAACGTCCTGACTTTC,CASSFQGAGANVLTF
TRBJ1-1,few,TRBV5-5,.,TGTGCCAGCAGGGTCAGTTTTGCAGCTGAAGCTTTCTTT,CASRVSFAAEAFF
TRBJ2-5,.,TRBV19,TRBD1,TGTGCCAGTAGTGGACTGCGGGACAGGGGGCAAGAGACCCAGTACTTC,CASSGLRDRGQETQYF
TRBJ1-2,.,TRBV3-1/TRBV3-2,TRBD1,TGTGCCAGCAGCCAAGATTGGACAGGTGCCTATGGCTACACCTTC,CASSQDWTGAYGYTF
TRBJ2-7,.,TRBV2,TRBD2,TGTGCCAGCAGTGGACTAGCGGGCTCCTACGAGCAGTACTTC,CASSGLAGSYEQYF
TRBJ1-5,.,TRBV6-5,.,TGTGCAGTAGAAAGAGGCTCTCCGCCCCAGCATTTT,CAVERGSPPQHF
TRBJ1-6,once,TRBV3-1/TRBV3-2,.,TGTGCCAGCAGCCAATCCGGGGGGTCACCCCTCCACTTT,CASSQSGGSPLHF
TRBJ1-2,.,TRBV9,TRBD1,TGTGCCAGCAGCGTAGAAAGGACAGGTCTTAACTATGGCTACACCTTC,CASSVERTGLNYGYTF
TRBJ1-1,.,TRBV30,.,TGTGCCTGGAGTGTTCAACGGGACACTGAAGCTTTCTTT,CAWSVQRDTEAFF
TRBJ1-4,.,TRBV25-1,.,TGTGCCAGCAGTGAATGGAAGGGGTCAGGTGAAAAACTGTTTTTT,CASSEWKGSGEKLFF
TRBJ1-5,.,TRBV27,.,TGTGCCAGCAGTTTATTAGGGGGTGGACAGCCCCAGCATTTT,CASSLLGGGQPQHF
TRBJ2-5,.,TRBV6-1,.,TGTGCCAGCAGTGAAAACGTCTTCGGCAGGGGTATTGCGGAGACCCAGTACTTC,CASSENVFGRGIAETQYF
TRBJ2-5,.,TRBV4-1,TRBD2,TGCGCCAGCAGCCCCGCCCTAGCGGAGCAAGAGACCCAGTACTTC,CASSPALAEQETQYF
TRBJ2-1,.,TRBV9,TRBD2,TGTGCCAGCAGCGCAGCGGGAGGACCGGCGATCACGCAGTTCTTC,CASSAAGGPAITQFF
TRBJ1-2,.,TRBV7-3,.,TGTGCCAGCAGTTTCAGGGGAGACTATGGCTACACCTTC,CASSFRGDYGYTF
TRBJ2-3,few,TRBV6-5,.,TGTGCCAGCAGCAGGAGGGGTGACACAGATACGCAGTATTTT,CASSRRGDTDTQYF
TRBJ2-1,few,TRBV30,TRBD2,TGTGCCTGGGCAAAGGGACTAGGGGACAATGAGCAGTTCTTC,CAWAKGLGDNEQFF
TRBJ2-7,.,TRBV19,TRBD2,TGTGCCAGTAGTATAGCGGGAGGCACCTACGAGCAGTACTTC,CASSIAGGTYEQYF
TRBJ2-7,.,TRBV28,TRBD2,TGTGCCAGCAGTTTCGGGGAGGGAAGTCTCTACGAGCAGTACTTC,CASSFGEGSLYEQYF
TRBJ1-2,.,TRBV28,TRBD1,TGTGCCAGCAGTCAGACACCGACAGGGGAGGAGGCCGATGGCTACACCTTC,CASSQTPTGEEADGYTF
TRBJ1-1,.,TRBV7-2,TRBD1,TGTGCCAGCAGCCCAGACAGGGAAAGGGCTTTCTTT,CASSPDRERAFF
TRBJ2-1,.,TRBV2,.,TGTGCCAGCAGCCTACCGGGTGATGAGCAGTTCTTC,CASSLPGDEQFF
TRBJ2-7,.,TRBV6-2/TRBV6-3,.,TGTGCCAGCAGTTTCAGGCTAGCTGATAACTCCTACGAGCAGTACTTC,CASSFRLADNSYEQYF
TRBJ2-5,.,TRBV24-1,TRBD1,TGTGCCACCAGTGACCCCAGGGGGGAGACCCAGTACTTC,CATSDPRGETQYF
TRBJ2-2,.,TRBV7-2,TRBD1,TGTGCCAGCACCCGACGACAGGGGGACACCGGGGAGCTGTTTTTT,CASTRRQGDTGELFF
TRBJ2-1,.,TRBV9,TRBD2,TGTGCCAGCAGCGAGGGCCCGGGGGGGAGCTACAATGAGCAGTTCTTC,CASSEGPGGSYNEQFF
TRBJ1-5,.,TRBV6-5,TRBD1,TGTGCCACCGGGACAGGGGGAGTTCAGCCCCAGCATTTT,CATGTGGVQPQHF
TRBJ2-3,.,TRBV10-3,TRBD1,TGTGCCATCAGCAACCAGACAGGGGTCGGCACAGATACGCAGTATTTT,CAISNQTGVGTDTQYF
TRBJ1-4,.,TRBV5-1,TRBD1,TGCGCCAGCAGCGAGCCCGGACAGGGGAATGAAAAACTGTTTTTT,CASSEPGQGNEKLFF
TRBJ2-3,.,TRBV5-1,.,TGCGCCAGCAGCTTAAGTGGGGGGTCAGATACGCAGTATTTT,CASSLSGGSDTQYF
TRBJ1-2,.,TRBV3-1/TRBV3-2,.,TGTGCCAGCAGCCAAGGGGGAGGTGGCTACACCTTC,CASSQGGGGYTF
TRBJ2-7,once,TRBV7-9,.,TGTGCCAGCAGCTTAGCGGGTTCAGGAAACGAGCAGTACTTC,CASSLAGSGNEQYF
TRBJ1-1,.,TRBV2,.,TGTGCCAGCAGCGCCGACAGATTAGACACTGAAGCTTTCTTT,CASSADRLDTEAFF
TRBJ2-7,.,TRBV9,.,TGTGCCAGCAACCCGACAGGATCCTACGAGCAGTACTTC,CASNPTGSYEQYF
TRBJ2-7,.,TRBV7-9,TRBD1,TGTGCCAGCAGCTTAGAACAGGGGATAGACGAGCAGTACTTC,CASSLEQGIDEQYF
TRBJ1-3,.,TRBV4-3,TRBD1,TGCGCCAGCAGCCAGGGGGACAGGGAAGGAAACACCATATATTTT,CASSQGDREGNTIYF
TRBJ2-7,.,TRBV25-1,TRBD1,TGTGCCAGCAGTGCCCCCGTAGGACAGGGCGGCGAGCAGTACTTC,CASSAPVGQGGEQYF
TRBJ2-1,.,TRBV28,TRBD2,TGTGCCAGCAGTTCTCGACTAGCGGGAGCCTCCTACAATGAGCAGTTCTTC,CASSSRLAGASYNEQFF
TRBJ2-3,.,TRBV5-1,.,TGCGCCAGCAGCCCGCTCGGAGGGTCAGATACGCAGTATTTT,CASSPLGGSDTQYF
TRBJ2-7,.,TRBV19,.,TGTGCCAGTAGTATTGGCGGGGAATACGAGCAGTACTTC,CASSIGGEYEQYF
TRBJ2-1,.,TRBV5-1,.,TGCGCCAGCAGCTTGGTCGGGGGTGCCACCCTCAATGAGCAGTTCTTC,CASSLVGGATLNEQFF
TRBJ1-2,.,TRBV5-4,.,TGTGCCAGCAGCCCGAGAGCAGGGGAAGGCTACACCTTC,CASSPRAGEGYTF
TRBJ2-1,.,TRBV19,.,TGTGCCAGTAGTACGTCCCCGGACAGTCCCAATGAGCAGTTCTTC,CASSTSPDSPNEQFF
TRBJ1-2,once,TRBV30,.,TGTGCCTGGATTCCAGGGGATGGTGGTGGCTACACCTTC,CAWIPGDGGGYTF
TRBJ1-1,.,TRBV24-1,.,TGTGCCACCAGTGATTCCCTCAACACTGAAGCTTTCTTT,CATSDSLNTEAFF